By proportion, the clone carrying this TCR beta chain is medium-sized. Its antigen is as yet unknown. The data are from a study of metastatic and nonmetastatic thyroid tumors. Study-wide results and limits: It was reportedly found that TCR beta diversity was significantly higher in malignant thyroid tumors than in benign nodules, a difference seen in both blood and tumor samples.

Trimming removed 4 bases at V and 2 bases at J, with 15 bases between. Germline V gene sequence: CDR1 SEHNR, CDR2 FQNEAQ (reference sequence). This CDR3 has 15 amino acids. Patients underwent thyroid surgery, and none had received any treatment before it. TCRdb re-called the PCR reads with MiXCR. The sample shows some 7,400 clones, 25% to 35% of them seen only once. The rearrangement links TRBV7-9 to TRBJ2-7, with D perhaps matching TRBD2 (7 bases). Sample: adjacent normal tissue. The receptor was isolated from a male donor with papillary thyroid cancer or a benign thyroid nodule (not recorded which). Some clones in this sample may be carry-over from other donors' samples. CDR3 residues: CASSSPAGTTYEQYF. In DNA form, the CDR3 reads TGTGCCAGCAGCTCGCCAGCGGGGACAACCTACGAGCAGTACTTC.